The 13 T cell receptor beta chains below all came from one sample that was sequenced in a study of molecular identifiers for immune sequencing clone quantification. TCRdb fed the PCR reads into MiXCR, producing one record per CDR3 protein. The profile covers approximately 680,000 distinct CDR3 sequences, with roughly 27% appearing a single time and about 0.84% taken by the ten largest. The source material was naive CD8+ T cells from blood, with Jurkat cell RNA spiked in. Subset: FACS-sorted CD8+CD4-CCR7+CD45RA+ naive T cells. The source is a human donor in good health. Some libraries in this study had Jurkat cell RNA spiked in.

The chain uses TRBV4-3 and TRBJ1-3; D remains ambiguous. Germline lookup yields CDR1 LGHNA and CDR2 YSLEER. This CDR3 is 14 amino acids long. Trimming cost V 0 bases and J 4 bases, with 7 bases left between them. The CDR3 nucleotides read TGCGCCAGCAGCCAAGATGTTGTCGGAAACACCATATATTTT. Translated, it gives CASSQDVVGNTIYF.

This clonotype was observed at least ten times. This chain connects TRBV29-1 to TRBJ2-3, with 10 positions matching TRBD2. CDR3 size: 20 residues. The trim removed 4 bases at V and 2 bases at J, leaving 21 bases unmatched. Germline CDR1 is SQVTM and CDR2 is ANQGSEA. The DNA of the CDR3 is TGCAGCGTTGTCGCGGTGAGAACTAGCGGGAAACCCCCTGACACAGATACGCAGTATTTT. The encoded protein is CSVVAVRTSGKPPDTDTQYF.

At least ten counts were recorded for this clonotype. The chain recombines TRBV12-3 or TRBV12-4 with TRBJ2-3; the D is unclear. The V end was cut by 6 bases, the J end by 4 bases, with 11 bases between. This CDR3 has 13 amino acids. CDR3 amino acids: CASSATDSDTQYF. Here the CDR3 DNA reads TGTGCCAGCAGCGCAACAGACTCAGATACGCAGTATTTT.

Ten or more counts support this clonotype. The chain recombines TRBV12-3 or TRBV12-4 with TRBJ1-1; unclear D gene. The CDR3 runs 12 residues. Trimming removed 7 bases at V and 8 bases at J, with 14 bases between. The CDR3 DNA reads as TGTGCCAGCACCTTTTCTGCCGGGGAAGCTTTCTTT. Amino acids: CASTFSAGEAFF.

As for this clonotype: One base away lies a much larger clone, so this may be a sequencing read error. This chain links TRBV12-3 or TRBV12-4 with TRBJ2-5, with D unresolved. CDR3 length equals 15 residues. The DNA for the CDR3 is TGTGCCAGCAAAATGACACCGAGGCGGCAAGAGATCCAGTACTTC. Translated, it gives CASKMTPRRQEIQYF.

V gene TRBV6-5 combines with J gene TRBJ2-7; possibly TRBD1 or TRBD2 for D (5 bases each). The CDR3 is made up of 13 amino acids. Per germline, CDR1 MNHEY and CDR2 SVGAGI. Trimming left V 8 bases short and J 0 bases short, with 11 bases between. The CDR3 protein is CASRDGLSYEQYF. CDR3 in DNA: TGTGCCAGCCGGGACGGACTCTCCTACGAGCAGTACTTC.

Comments on this clonotype: The junction and the germline gene differ at one end; a read error may be behind it. This chain links TRBV4-1 with TRBJ2-7, with TRBD2 matching over 8 bases. Germline V CDR1 and CDR2: MGHRA, YSYEKL. The CDR3 totals 15 residues. The CDR3 region has the DNA TGCGCCAGCAGGCAAGATCGAGCGGGAGCGGACGAGCAGTACTTC. This gives the protein CASRQDRAGADEQYF.

This clonotype was observed at least ten times. The chain combines TRBV27 with TRBJ2-3; weak D call: TRBD2 (5 bases). Trimming took off 4 bases at V and 2 bases at J, with 13 bases between the two ends. CDR1 and CDR2 from the germline V gene are MNHEY and SMNVEV (reference sequence). The CDR3 extends over 15 amino acids. DNA for the CDR3: TGTGCCAGCAGTTCCCTAGCAATACTCACAGATACGCAGTATTTT. This translates into CASSSLAILTDTQYF.

Only a few counts were recorded for this clonotype. The chain recombines TRBV5-6 with TRBJ2-7; TRBD1 aligns across 9 bases. This CDR3 has 13 amino acids. From germline, CDR1 is SGHDT and CDR2 YYEEEE. V shed 5 bases, J shed 5 bases, and the junction held 5 bases outside the gene matches. This CDR3 reads CASRGDRENEQYF. CDR3 DNA sequence: TGTGCCAGCAGAGGGGACAGGGAGAACGAGCAGTACTTC.

This clonotype was observed at least ten times. The chain has TRBV6-2 or TRBV6-3 and TRBJ1-2; D unclear. This CDR3 comprises 13 residues. Per the germline V gene, CDR1 is MNHEY and CDR2 is SVGEGT. V lost 5 bases, J lost 7 bases, and 14 bases lay in between. CDR3 coding DNA: TGTGCCAGCAGTGCCGTAAACCCTTTTGGCTACACCTTC. Protein: CASSAVNPFGYTF.

A note on this clonotype: This may be a read error, as it is one base from a much larger clone. The chain combines TRBV7-9 with TRBJ2-7; D may match TRBD1 or TRBD2 (5 bases each). Germline values: CDR1 SEHNR, CDR2 FQNEAQ (reference sequence). CDR3 length: 15 residues. CDR3 coding DNA: TGTGCCAGCAGCGCCAACGACGGGGCCGTCTACGAGCAGCACTTC. As protein: CASSANDGAVYEQHF.

A remark on this clonotype: A read error may be the cause here, since a much bigger clone is one base away. CDR3 protein: CASSKRLAGTITDTQYF. CDR3 in DNA: TGTGCCAGCAGCAAAAGACTAGCGGGAACTATCACAGATACGCAGTATTTT. The chain joins TRBV5-6 to TRBJ2-3; 11 nucleotides align to TRBD2. Germline V CDR1 and CDR2: SGHDT, YYEEEE. The V and J ends lost 4 bases and 2 bases, in that order; junction bases with no gene match: 9. The CDR3 is made up of 17 amino acids.

This clonotype was counted at least ten times. The chain employs TRBV7-2 and TRBJ1-6; 9 bases are a match to TRBD1. Germline CDR1 and CDR2: SGHTA and FQGNSA. The CDR3 is 15 residues long. V dropped 4 bases and J dropped 9; count of bases not matched to a gene: 7. CDR3 DNA sequence: TGTGCCAGCAGCTCAGGGACAGGGTTTGGTTCACCCCTCCACTTT. Amino acid sequence: CASSSGTGFGSPLHF.